Below are 27 T cell receptor beta chains sequenced from a single sample in a study of cytotoxic CD8 clonotypes in ibrutinib-treated CLL. Only in-frame clones appear in the TCRdb table, and some are missing; sequencing was by immunoSEQ multiplex PCR. The repertoire holds almost 250,000 clones, around 70% seen once, with approximately 15% in the top ten. This material consisted of PBMCs, taken after 24 months of ibrutinib treatment. The receptors derive from a human donor with chronic lymphocytic leukemia.

The V and J genes are TRBV7-8 and TRBJ2-4; the D call may be TRBD1 or TRBD2 (5 bases each). The CDR3 has 15 residues. Germline-derived CDR1 and CDR2 are SGHVS and FQNEAQ. V was trimmed by 3 bases and J by 1 base, leaving 10 bases between them. The CDR3 coding sequence is TGTGCCAGCAGCTTGGGACCGTTGGCCAAAAACATTCAGTACTTC. This sequence encodes CASSLGPLAKNIQYF.

This clone has a handful of counts. This sequence joins TRBV6-1 and TRBJ1-2; D is uncertain. Germline CDR1 MNHNS, CDR2 SASEGT. This CDR3 is built from 12 residues. Trimming removed 2 bases at V and 1 base at J, with 2 bases between. This CDR3 is CASSEINYGYTF. As DNA, the CDR3 is TGTGCCAGCAGTGAAATTAACTATGGCTACACCTTC.

The chain employs TRBV28 and TRBJ2-2; possibly TRBD2 for D (6 bases). Germline V gene data show CDR1 as MDHEN and CDR2 as SYDVKM. With 3 bases removed from V and 13 bases from J, the gap between germline ends came to 12 bases. This CDR3 region has 12 residues. The CDR3 bases are TGTGCCAGCAGTTTCATAAAGGGAGGGCTGTTTTTT. This translates into CASSFIKGGLFF.

The CDR3 region is CASLGTATEKLFF. CDR3 sequence (DNA): TGTGCCAGCCTCGGGACAGCGACTGAAAAACTGTTTTTT. The chain links TRBV19 to TRBJ1-4, with 7 positions matching TRBD1. Trimming removed 9 bases from V and 7 bases from J; junction bases left unmatched: 8. Germline lookup yields CDR1 LNHDA and CDR2 SQIVND (reference sequence). CDR3 size: 13 residues.

The count of this clone is one. This sequence joins TRBV11-2 and TRBJ1-5; D gene unclear. This CDR3 has 15 amino acids. The germline CDR1 and CDR2 sequences are SGHAT and FQNNGV. Trimming took off 0 bases at V and 1 base at J, with 7 bases between the two ends. This CDR3 is CASSLDGKSNQPQHF. For the CDR3, the DNA is TGTGCCAGCAGCTTAGACGGGAAAAGCAATCAGCCCCAGCATTTT.

This rearrangement joins TRBV28 to TRBJ2-3; D uncertain. Germline CDR1 reads MDHEN; CDR2 reads SYDVKM. Trimming pared 3 bases from V and 13 bases from J, leaving 11 bases between. CDR3 length: 11 residues. DNA for the CDR3: TGTGCCAGCAGTTTCGAGAGTGGGGAGTATTTT. It yields the protein CASSFESGEYF.

This clone was observed a handful of times. The genes are TRBV28 and TRBJ2-7, with TRBD2 identical over 13 bases. V lost 5 bases and J lost 2; bases outside the gene matches: 3. The CDR3 totals 15 residues. The germline gives CDR1 MDHEN, CDR2 SYDVKM. The CDR3 region is CASSTSGRAPYEQYF. As DNA, the CDR3 is TGTGCCAGCAGTACTAGCGGGAGGGCCCCCTACGAGCAGTACTTC.

The chain uses TRBV6-5 and TRBJ1-1; 9 nucleotides agree with TRBD1. V was pared by 5 bases and J by 6 bases, with 10 bases of the junction left unmatched. This CDR3 comprises 15 residues. Germline loops: CDR1 MNHEY, CDR2 SVGAGI. CDR3 sequence: CASSRATQGASEAFF. The CDR3 DNA follows: TGTGCCAGCAGTCGCGCCACACAGGGGGCCTCTGAAGCTTTCTTT.

J is TRBJ2-1 and V is TRBV6-5, with 10 bases identical to TRBD1. J lost 9 bases, V lost 0 bases, and 8 bases had no gene match. This CDR3 comprises 16 residues. The germline gives CDR1 MNHEY, CDR2 SVGAGI. CDR3 bases: TGTGCCAGCAGTTACTCTCGGCGACAGGGGGCGGGTGAGCAGTTCTTC. Translated: CASSYSRRQGAGEQFF.

The chain is built from TRBV23-1 and TRBJ2-7; D gene ambiguous. TRBV23-1 belongs to the ORF category, with a function that is uncertain. CDR3 length equals 16 residues. Trimming shortened V by 7 bases and J by 5 bases, and 24 bases separated the two germline ends. DNA for the CDR3: TGCGCCAGCAAGATTCATTCGGAACCAACTCAAAACGAGCAGTACTTC. Residues: CASKIHSEPTQNEQYF.

The V call is TRBV5-1, the J call TRBJ2-1; 9 nucleotides match TRBD2. The CDR3 length is 17 residues. Germline values: CDR1 SGHRS, CDR2 YFSETQ. The V and J ends lost 4 bases and 5 bases, in that order; junction bases with no gene match: 13. The CDR3 protein is CASSPPPREGPNNEQFF. The CDR3 bases are TGCGCCAGCAGCCCCCCCCCGCGGGAGGGCCCCAACAATGAGCAGTTCTTC.

This sequence joins TRBV2 and TRBJ1-5, with 7 bases aligning to TRBD1. The junction had 3 bases not matched to a gene; V was cut back by 4 bases and J by 0 bases. Per germline, CDR1 SNHLY and CDR2 FYNNEI. The length of the CDR3 is 15 residues. The CDR3 DNA is TGTGCCAGCAGTGGACAGGGTTATAGCAATCAGCCCCAGCATTTT. Translating it yields CASSGQGYSNQPQHF.

Details on this clone: At one end, the junction sequence differs from germline, possibly due to a read error. The chain combines TRBV7-7 with TRBJ1-1; D is ambiguous. CDR1 and CDR2 (germline): SSHAT, FNYEAQ (reference sequence). The CDR3 spans 13 residues. The CDR3 sequence: CASSLAQGTEAFF. CDR3 nucleotides: TGTGCTAGCAGCTTAGCCCAAGGTACTGAAGCTTTCTTT. Combining the CDR3 with reference TRBV7-7 and TRBJ1-1 gives the whole variable domain GAGVSQSPRYKVTKRGQDVTLRCDPISSHATLYWYQQALGQGPEFLTYFNYEAQPDKSGLPSDRFSAERPEGSISTLTIQRTEQRDSAMYRCASSLAQGTEAFFGQGTRLTVV.

This clone was seen only a few times. V is TRBV16 and J is TRBJ1-4; tentatively, D is TRBD1 (6 bases). Deletions cut 5 bases from V and 2 bases from J, with 6 bases between. There are 13 residues in the CDR3. From germline, CDR1 is KGHSY and CDR2 FQNENV. As DNA, the CDR3 is TGTGCCAGCAGCGGACAGACTAATGAAAAACTGTTTTTT. It yields the protein CASSGQTNEKLFF.

This clone occurred a few times. Other DNA sequences in this sample translate to the same CDR3. The V and J genes are TRBV7-2 and TRBJ2-3; D remains ambiguous. Germline CDR1 SGHTA, CDR2 FQGNSA. This CDR3 is built from 11 residues. Deletions cut 5 bases from V and 4 bases from J, with 4 bases between. CDR3: CASSQADTQYF. The CDR3 DNA sequence: TGTGCCAGCAGCCAAGCAGATACGCAGTATTTT.

The chain employs TRBV18 and TRBJ1-1; no clear D. The CDR3 loop spans 16 amino acids. Trimming took 0 bases from V and 3 from J, leaving 14 bases between them. The germline gives CDR1 KGHSH, CDR2 LQKENI. The CDR3 DNA reads as TGTGCCAGCTCACCACCGTCTGGGGAGAGGGACACTGAAGCTTTCTTT. This sequence encodes CASSPPSGERDTEAFF.

The rearrangement joins TRBV11-3 to TRBJ2-2; 9 nucleotides agree with TRBD2. J gave up 6 bases and V 1 base, and 6 bases lay outside the gene matches. The germline V gene encodes CDR1 SGHNT and CDR2 YENEEA. This CDR3 spans 16 amino acids. DNA of the CDR3: TGTGCCAGCAGCTTAGGTCTAGCGGGATATGCCGGGGAGCTGTTTTTT. This sequence encodes CASSLGLAGYAGELFF.

The sample holds one count of this clone. V and J are TRBV7-6 and TRBJ2-7, with TRBD1 matching 8 bases. Trimming took 3 bases from V and 5 from J; bases not matched to a gene: 3. From germline, CDR1 is SGHVS and CDR2 FNYEAQ. The CDR3 has 13 amino acids. The CDR3 protein is CASSLTGANEQYF. The CDR3 nucleotides are TGTGCCAGCAGCTTGACAGGGGCGAACGAGCAGTACTTC.

The rearrangement joins TRBV28 to TRBJ2-7; D is possibly TRBD2 (6 bases). Trimming removed 6 bases at V and 0 bases at J, with 15 bases between. The CDR3 extends over 15 amino acids. Germline V gene data show CDR1 as MDHEN and CDR2 as SYDVKM. CDR3 residues: CASRKGGRPSYEQYF. Written as DNA, the CDR3 is TGTGCCAGCAGAAAAGGAGGGAGGCCCTCCTACGAGCAGTACTTC.

The chain has TRBV7-9 and TRBJ1-2; D is uncertain. The CDR3 has 15 amino acids. The V end lost 0 bases, the J end lost 4 bases, and 12 bases lay between the germline ends. Germline lookup yields CDR1 SEHNR and CDR2 FQNEAQ (reference sequence). The CDR3 region has the DNA TGTGCCAGCAGCTTAGCAGCCAGTACAGTCTATGGCTACACCTTC. Translating it yields CASSLAASTVYGYTF.

The CDR3 protein is CASSSISSPYEQYF. The CDR3 nucleotides are TGTGCCAGCAGCTCCATCAGTTCCCCCTACGAGCAGTACTTC. The chain recombines TRBV5-6 with TRBJ2-7; D is undetermined. Germline CDR1 is SGHDT and CDR2 is YYEEEE. Deletions cut 3 bases from V and 2 bases from J, with 12 bases between. CDR3 length: 14 amino acids.

This rearrangement joins TRBV7-2 to TRBJ2-1; 11 bases map to TRBD2. CDR1 is SGHTA and CDR2 is FQGNSA in the germline V gene. The J segment lost 0 bases and the V segment lost 1 base, leaving 8 bases of the junction unmatched. The CDR3 extends over 19 amino acids. The CDR3 spells CASSLVHGTSGSSYNEQFF. CDR3 coding DNA: TGTGCCAGCAGCTTAGTGCACGGGACTAGCGGAAGCTCCTACAATGAGCAGTTCTTC.

The chain joins TRBV10-2 to TRBJ1-2, with D uncertain. This CDR3 comprises 13 residues. The germline V gene has CDR1 WSHSY and CDR2 SAAADI. Trimming took off 7 bases at V and 4 bases at J, with 13 bases between the two ends. Here the CDR3 DNA reads TGCGCCAGCACCCGAGACTTGATCTATGGCTACACCTTC. It codes for CASTRDLIYGYTF.

This clone was counted ten times or more. The junction shows a germline mismatch at one end, possibly a read error. The V call is TRBV2, the J call TRBJ2-7; D might be TRBD2 (5 bases). Per germline, CDR1 SNHLY and CDR2 FYNNEI. The CDR3 is 15 amino acids. The CDR3 is CASSEGGLSTEVRTF. The CDR3 DNA is TGTGCCAGCAGTGAAGGAGGGCTTTCAACGGAAGTTCGTACTTTC.

This sequence joins TRBV10-3 and TRBJ2-7; 7 positions agree with TRBD2. CDR1 is ENHRY, CDR2 SYGVKD, per germline. The ends lost 5 bases at V and 4 bases at J; junction bases unmatched: 2. This CDR3 spans 12 amino acids. CDR3 sequence reads: CAISSGVYEQYF. In nucleotides, the CDR3 is TGTGCCATCAGTAGCGGGGTTTACGAGCAGTACTTC.

Concerning this clone: Other DNA sequences from this sample encode an identical CDR3 as well. The gene calls are TRBV13 and TRBJ1-2; D is undetermined. Trimming removed 1 base at V and 8 bases at J, with 5 bases between. This CDR3 has 11 residues. Germline CDR1 PRHDT, CDR2 FYEKMQ (reference sequence). CDR3 in amino acids: CASSLESGYTF. The CDR3 region has the DNA TGTGCCAGCAGCTTAGAGTCCGGCTACACCTTC.

V and J are TRBV27 and TRBJ2-7; maybe TRBD1 (6 bases). Germline V lookup: CDR1 MNHEY, CDR2 SMNVEV (reference sequence). The CDR3 runs to 14 residues. V lost 6 bases to trimming and J lost 2 bases, with 14 bases between them. Written as DNA, the CDR3 is TGTGCCAGCAGAGACAGGACTCCACCCTACGAGCAGTACTTC. Encoded protein: CASRDRTPPYEQYF.